A selection of T cell receptor beta chains follows, all from one sample in a study of blood T cell repertoires in COVID-19. The table came from immunoSEQ multiplex PCR; TCRdb's copy has only in-frame clones and leaves some out. The sample includes nearly 300,000 clones, about 88% of them seen just once. The sample comprised peripheral blood. The source of these receptors is a human donor with COVID-19, enrolled during active disease. The donor label of this sample is uncertain. Both conserved end residues are trimmed from each CDR3. The order of the fields is J gene, V gene, CDR3 length, CDR3 protein.

TRBJ2-5 TRBV27 13 ASSYRREGRETQY
TRBJ2-5 TRBV11-2 13 ASSPSRTGRETQY
TRBJ2-1 TRBV27 11 AISGAPGNEQF
TRBJ1-1 TRBV3-1/TRBV3-2 14 ASSPGTGIPNTEAF
TRBJ1-1 TRBV28 12 ASSRGGTNTEAF
TRBJ1-1 TRBV7-2 13 ASSLEQIRYTEAF
TRBJ2-7 TRBV19 11 ASTASGGYEQY
TRBJ1-4 TRBV19 13 ASRPGQSTNEKLF
TRBJ2-1 TRBV6-5 9 ASWTGSEQF
TRBJ2-3 TRBV30 12 AWRGPVRGDTQY
TRBJ1-3 TRBV5-1 13 ASSPQGAEGNTIY